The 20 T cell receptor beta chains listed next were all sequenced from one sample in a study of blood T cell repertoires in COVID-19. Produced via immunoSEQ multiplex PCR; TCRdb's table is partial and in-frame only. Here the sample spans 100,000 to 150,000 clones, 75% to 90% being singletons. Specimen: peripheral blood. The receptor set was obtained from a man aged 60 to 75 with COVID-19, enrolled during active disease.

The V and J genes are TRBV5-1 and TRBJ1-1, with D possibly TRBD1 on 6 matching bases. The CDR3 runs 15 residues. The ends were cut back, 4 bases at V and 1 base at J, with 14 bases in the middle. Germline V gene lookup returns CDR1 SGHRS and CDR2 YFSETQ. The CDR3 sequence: CASSQLTGANTEAFF. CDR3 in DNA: TGCGCCAGCAGCCAATTGACAGGCGCGAACACTGAAGCTTTCTTT.

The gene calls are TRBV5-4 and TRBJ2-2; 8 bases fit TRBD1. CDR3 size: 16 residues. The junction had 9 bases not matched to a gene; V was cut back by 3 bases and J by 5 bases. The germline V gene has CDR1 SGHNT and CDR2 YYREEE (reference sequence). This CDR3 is CASSSAQGAQTGELFF. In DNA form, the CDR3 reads TGTGCCAGCAGCTCGGCGCAGGGGGCGCAAACCGGGGAGCTGTTTTTT. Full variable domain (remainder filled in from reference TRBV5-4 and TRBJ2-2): ETGVTQSPTHLIKTRGQQVTLRCSSQSGHNTVSWYQQALGQGPQFIFQYYREEENGRGNFPPRFSGLQFPNYSSELNVNALELDDSALYLCASSSAQGAQTGELFFGEGSRLTVL.

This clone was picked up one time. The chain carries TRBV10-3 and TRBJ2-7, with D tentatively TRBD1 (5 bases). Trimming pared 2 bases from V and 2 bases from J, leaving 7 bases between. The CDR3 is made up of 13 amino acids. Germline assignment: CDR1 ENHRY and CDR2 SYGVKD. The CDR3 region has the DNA TGTGCCATCAGTGAGGACAGAGCCTACGAGCAGTACTTC. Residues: CAISEDRAYEQYF.

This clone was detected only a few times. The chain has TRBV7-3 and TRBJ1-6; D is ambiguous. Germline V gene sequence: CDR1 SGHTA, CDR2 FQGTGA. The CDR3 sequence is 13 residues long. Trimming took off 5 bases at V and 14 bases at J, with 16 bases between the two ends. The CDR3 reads CASSPMAEGTLHF. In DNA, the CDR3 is TGTGCCAGCAGCCCAATGGCTGAGGGCACCCTCCACTTT.

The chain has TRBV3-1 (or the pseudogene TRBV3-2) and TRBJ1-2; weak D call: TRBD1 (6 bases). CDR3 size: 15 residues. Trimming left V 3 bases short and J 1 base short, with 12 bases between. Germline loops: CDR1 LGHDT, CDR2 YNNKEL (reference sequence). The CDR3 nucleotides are TGTGCCAGCAGCCAGTGGGACACGTTTAACTATGGCTACACCTTC. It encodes CASSQWDTFNYGYTF.

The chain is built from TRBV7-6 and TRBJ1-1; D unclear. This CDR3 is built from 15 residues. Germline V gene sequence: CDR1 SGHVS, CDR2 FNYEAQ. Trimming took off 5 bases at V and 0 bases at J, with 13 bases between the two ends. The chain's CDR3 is CASSPREVLNTEAFF. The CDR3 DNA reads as TGTGCCAGCAGCCCACGGGAGGTTTTGAACACTGAAGCTTTCTTT.

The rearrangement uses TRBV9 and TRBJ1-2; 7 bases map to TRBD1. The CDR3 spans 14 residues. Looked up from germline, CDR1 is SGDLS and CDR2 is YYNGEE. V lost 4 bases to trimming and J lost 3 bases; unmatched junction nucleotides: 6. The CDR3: CASSTRGQYYGYTF. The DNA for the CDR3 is TGTGCCAGCAGCACCCGGGGACAGTACTATGGCTACACCTTC. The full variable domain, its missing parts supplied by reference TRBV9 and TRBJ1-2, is DSGVTQTPKHLITATGQRVTLRCSPRSGDLSVYWYQQSLDQGLQFLIQYYNGEERAKGNILERFSAQQFPDLHSELNLSSLELGDSALYFCASSTRGQYYGYTFGSGTRLTVV.

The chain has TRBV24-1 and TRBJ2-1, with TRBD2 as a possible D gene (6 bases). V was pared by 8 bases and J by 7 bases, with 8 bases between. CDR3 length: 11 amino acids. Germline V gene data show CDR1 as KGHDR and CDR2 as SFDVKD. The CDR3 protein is CATTRGNEQFF. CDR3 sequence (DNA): TGTGCCACCACCCGGGGGAATGAGCAGTTCTTC.

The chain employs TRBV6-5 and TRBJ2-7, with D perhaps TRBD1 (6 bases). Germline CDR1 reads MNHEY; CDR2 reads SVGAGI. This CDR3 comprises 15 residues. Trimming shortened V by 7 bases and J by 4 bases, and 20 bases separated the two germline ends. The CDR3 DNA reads TGTGCCAGCAAAAGGACACTTAGGGGGTTTTACGAGCAGTACTTC. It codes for CASKRTLRGFYEQYF.

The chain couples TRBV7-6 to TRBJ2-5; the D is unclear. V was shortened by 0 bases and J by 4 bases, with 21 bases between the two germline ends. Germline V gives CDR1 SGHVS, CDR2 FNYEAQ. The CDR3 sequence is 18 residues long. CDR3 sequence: CASSLASASALSGETQYF. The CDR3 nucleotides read TGTGCCAGCAGCTTAGCATCAGCGAGCGCCCTTTCGGGAGAGACCCAGTACTTC.

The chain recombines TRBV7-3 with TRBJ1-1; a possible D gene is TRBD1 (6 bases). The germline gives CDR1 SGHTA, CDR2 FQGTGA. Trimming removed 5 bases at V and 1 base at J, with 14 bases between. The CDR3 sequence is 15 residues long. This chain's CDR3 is CASSPTGTQNTEAFF. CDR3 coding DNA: TGTGCCAGCAGCCCAACCGGGACACAGAACACTGAAGCTTTCTTT. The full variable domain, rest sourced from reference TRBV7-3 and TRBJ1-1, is GAGVSQTPSNKVTEKGKYVELRCDPISGHTALYWYRQSLGQGPEFLIYFQGTGAADDSGLPNDRFFAVRPEGSVSTLKIQRTERGDSAVYLCASSPTGTQNTEAFFGQGTRLTVV.

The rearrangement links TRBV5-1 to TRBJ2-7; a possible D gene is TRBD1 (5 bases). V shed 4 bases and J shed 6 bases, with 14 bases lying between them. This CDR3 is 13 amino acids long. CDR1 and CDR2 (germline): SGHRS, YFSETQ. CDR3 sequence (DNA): TGCGCCAGCAGCAGTACAGGTCCTCCCGAGCAGTACTTC. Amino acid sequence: CASSSTGPPEQYF.

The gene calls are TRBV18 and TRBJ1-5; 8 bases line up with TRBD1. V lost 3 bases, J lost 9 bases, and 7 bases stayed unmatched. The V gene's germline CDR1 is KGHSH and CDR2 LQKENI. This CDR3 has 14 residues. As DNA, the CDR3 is TGTGCCAGCTCACCGGGACAGGTCCGGCGGCCCCAGCATTTT. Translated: CASSPGQVRRPQHF.

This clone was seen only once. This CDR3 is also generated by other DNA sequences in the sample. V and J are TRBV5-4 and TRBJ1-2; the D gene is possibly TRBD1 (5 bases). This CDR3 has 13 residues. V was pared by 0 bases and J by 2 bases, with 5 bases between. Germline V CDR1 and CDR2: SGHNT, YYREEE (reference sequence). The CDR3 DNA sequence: TGTGCCAGCAGCTTGGGACAGAACTATGGCTACACCTTC. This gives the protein CASSLGQNYGYTF. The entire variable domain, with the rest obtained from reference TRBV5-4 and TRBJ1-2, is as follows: ETGVTQSPTHLIKTRGQQVTLRCSSQSGHNTVSWYQQALGQGPQFIFQYYREEENGRGNFPPRFSGLQFPNYSSELNVNALELDDSALYLCASSLGQNYGYTFGSGTRLTVV.

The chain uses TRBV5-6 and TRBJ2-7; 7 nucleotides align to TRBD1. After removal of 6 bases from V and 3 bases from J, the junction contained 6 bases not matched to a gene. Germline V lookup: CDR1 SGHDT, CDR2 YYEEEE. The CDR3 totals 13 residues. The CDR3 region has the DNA TGTGCCAGCACGCTAGGACAGGACTACGAGCAGTACTTC. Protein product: CASTLGQDYEQYF.

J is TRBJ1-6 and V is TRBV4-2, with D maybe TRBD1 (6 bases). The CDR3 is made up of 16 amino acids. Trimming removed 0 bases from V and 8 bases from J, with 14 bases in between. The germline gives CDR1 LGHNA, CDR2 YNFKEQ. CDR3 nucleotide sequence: TGTGCCAGCAGCCAAGATGAGGGGGATGGGGATTCACCCCTCCACTTT. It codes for CASSQDEGDGDSPLHF.

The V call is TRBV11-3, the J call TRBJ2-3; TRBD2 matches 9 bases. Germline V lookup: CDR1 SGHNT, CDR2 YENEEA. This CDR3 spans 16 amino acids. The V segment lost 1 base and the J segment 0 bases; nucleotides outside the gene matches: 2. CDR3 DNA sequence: TGTGCCAGCAGCTTAGCTAGCGGGGCTAGCACAGATACGCAGTATTTT. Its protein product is CASSLASGASTDTQYF.

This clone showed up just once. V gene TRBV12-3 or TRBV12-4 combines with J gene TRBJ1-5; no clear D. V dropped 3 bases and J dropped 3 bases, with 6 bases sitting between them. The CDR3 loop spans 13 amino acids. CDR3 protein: CASSLGNNQPQHF. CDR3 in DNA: TGTGCCAGCAGTTTGGGCAACAATCAGCCCCAGCATTTT.

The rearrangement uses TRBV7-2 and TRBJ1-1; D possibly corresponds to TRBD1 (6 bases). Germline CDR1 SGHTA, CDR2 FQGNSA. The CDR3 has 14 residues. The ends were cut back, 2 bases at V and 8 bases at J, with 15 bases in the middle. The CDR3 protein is CASSLLGQLIEAFF. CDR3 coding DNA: TGTGCCAGCAGCTTACTTGGACAGCTTATAGAAGCTTTCTTT.

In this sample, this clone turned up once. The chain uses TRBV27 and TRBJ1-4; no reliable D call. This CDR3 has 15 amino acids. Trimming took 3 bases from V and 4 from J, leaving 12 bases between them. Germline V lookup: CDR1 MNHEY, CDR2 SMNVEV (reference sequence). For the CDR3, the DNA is TGTGCCAGCAGTTTCTTAGGGAGCCTTAATGAAAAACTGTTTTTT. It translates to CASSFLGSLNEKLFF.